The T cell receptor beta chain described here comes from a study of cytomegalovirus exposure and HLA in healthy donors. The CDR3 is 14 residues long. V dropped 6 bases and J dropped 8; count of bases not matched to a gene: 7. Germline values: CDR1 SNHLY, CDR2 FYNNEI. Use of 60 Vbeta and 13 Jbeta primers characterized the PCR. Some clones are missing from TCRdb's copy, which holds only in-frame ones; the method was immunoSEQ multiplex PCR. The repertoire holds just over 150,000 clones, 75% to 80% seen once, with around 0.96% in the top ten. This clone showed up just once. Its target is unknown. Broader study findings: TRBV6-2, TRBV6-3 and some other V segments were excluded as indistinguishable. TCR beta V- and J-gene trimming, according to a later analysis, was linked to a missense DCLRE1C variant.

The chain is built from TRBV2 and TRBJ2-1; 10 nucleotides match TRBD1. The sequencing sample was made of PBMCs. This TCR was recovered from a woman aged 50 to 65 in good health and CMV-seropositive. CDR3 bases: TGTGCCAGCAGGGGGACAGGGGTTGGCGATGAGCAGTTCTTC. Translated, it gives CASRGTGVGDEQFF. Looking up the rest from reference TRBV2 and TRBJ2-1 gives the full variable domain: EPEVTQTPSHQVTQMGQEVILRCVPISNHLYFYWYRQILGQKVEFLVSFYNNEISEKSEIFDDQFSVERPDGSNFTLKIRSTKLEDSAMYFCASRGTGVGDEQFFGPGTRLTVL.